This T cell receptor beta chain is drawn from a study of T cells expressing NK-cell markers (dated by TCRdb to 2018 to 2021). For the wider study: Three sorted T-cell subsets (CD3+CD56+NKG2C+, CD3+CD56+NKG2C- and CD3+CD56-NKG2C+) from about 8 donors had their TCR beta-chain repertoires profiled. Among the eight sequenced donors, seven were HCMV-seropositive and one was HCMV-seronegative. All eight donors whose samples were sequenced were randomly selected healthy volunteers, three of them men and five women. Sequencing of the libraries produced 2 x 150 bp reads on Illumina HiSeq 2000/2500, MiSeq or NextSeq. General conclusions and limits of the study: Those dominant clonotypes were again the most abundant among CD3+CD56-NKG2C+ cells in several donors, at about 28.3-65%. Whether the expanded NKG2C-expressing T cell clones were specific for HCMV antigens was left unclear. For six donors, the dominant CD3+CD56+NKG2C+ clonotypes were among the top 10 CD8+ clonotypes and accounted for roughly 1.0-7.5% of CD8+ T cells.

The sequencing machine was an Illumina HiSeq 2000. The TCR beta cDNA libraries were made using 5'RACE template switching, a step that added both a universal primer site and unique molecular identifiers. Synthesis of cDNA was primed from the TCR beta constant segment and was followed by two consecutive PCR amplification steps. Turning to the authors' computational methods: MIGEC was used to demultiplex reads and group reads by UMI, and MiTCR was used to assemble and quantify clonotypes. To exclude erroneous sequences, only TCR cDNA sequences supported by at least two reads were retained. The tcR package was used for downstream repertoire analysis, and clonotypes were matched between fractions using CDR3 nucleotide sequence together with V segment. VDJmatch was used to annotate antigen specificity against VDJdb, with one amino acid substitution allowed in CDR3. TCRdb reanalyzed the reads, keeping one entry per CDR3 protein sequence and omitting DNA. What appears here as the V and J calls and clone size reflects TCRdb's work, not the paper's. The sample has some 340,000 distinct CDR3 sequences on record. The top ten hold roughly 5.4% of the sample.

To determine HCMV serostatus, a commercial ELISA kit was used to detect HCMV-specific IgG in serum. Peripheral blood mononuclear cells were isolated from blood by Ficoll density gradient centrifugation. On this clonotype: Its antigen is currently not known.

There are 16 amino acids in the CDR3, from cysteine to phenylalanine inclusive. The DNA is unrecorded. Reading the germline V gene gives CDR1 SGHTA and CDR2 FQGNSA. This TCR derives from a man aged 18-70 years in good health. The sequence joins TRBV7-2 to TRBJ2-7; TCRdb indicates TRBD2, and absent DNA this call remains unverified. Sequenced sample: blood T cells: a sorted CD56 or NKG2C T cell subset, CD4+ or CD8+ T cells, or bulk PBMC T cells (not recorded which). The CDR3: CASSLGGPGTYYEQYF.